The present T cell receptor beta chain was sequenced within a study of T cell changes during pregnancy in multiple sclerosis. Data came from immunoSEQ multiplex PCR; TCRdb stores just in-frame clones and leaves some out. The table lists tens of thousands of clones, roughly 87% of them singletons. Trimming stripped 4 bases from V and 1 base from J, with 8 bases between. The CDR3 contains 14 residues. The V gene's germline CDR1 is SGHRS and CDR2 YFSETQ. V is TRBV5-1 and J is TRBJ2-2; tentative D call: TRBD1 (5 bases). The TCR originated in a female donor with multiple sclerosis, enrolled in a pregnancy study. This specimen was peripheral blood, taken in the first trimester of pregnancy. This CDR3 is CASSLQGNTGELFF. The CDR3, as DNA: TGCGCCAGCAGCCTTCAGGGGAACACCGGGGAGCTGTTTTTT.